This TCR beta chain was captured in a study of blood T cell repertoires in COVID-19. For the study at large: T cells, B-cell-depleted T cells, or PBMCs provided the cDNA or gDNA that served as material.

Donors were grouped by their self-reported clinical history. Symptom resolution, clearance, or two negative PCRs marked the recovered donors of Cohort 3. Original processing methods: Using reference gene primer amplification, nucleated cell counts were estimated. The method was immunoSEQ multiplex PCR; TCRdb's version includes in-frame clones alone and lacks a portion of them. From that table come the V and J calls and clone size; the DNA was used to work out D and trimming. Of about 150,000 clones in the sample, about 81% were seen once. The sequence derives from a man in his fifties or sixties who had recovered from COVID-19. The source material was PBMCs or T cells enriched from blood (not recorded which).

CDR3: CASSWGDLGSLEYTF. The CDR3 nucleotides read TGTGCCAGCAGCTGGGGGGACTTGGGCTCCCTCGAATACACCTTC. The V call is TRBV5-5, the J call TRBJ1-2, with TRBD1 as a possible D gene (5 bases). Germline CDR1 and CDR2: SGHKS and YYEKEE (reference sequence). V shed 3 bases and J shed 11 bases, with 23 bases lying between them. The CDR3 covers 15 residues.